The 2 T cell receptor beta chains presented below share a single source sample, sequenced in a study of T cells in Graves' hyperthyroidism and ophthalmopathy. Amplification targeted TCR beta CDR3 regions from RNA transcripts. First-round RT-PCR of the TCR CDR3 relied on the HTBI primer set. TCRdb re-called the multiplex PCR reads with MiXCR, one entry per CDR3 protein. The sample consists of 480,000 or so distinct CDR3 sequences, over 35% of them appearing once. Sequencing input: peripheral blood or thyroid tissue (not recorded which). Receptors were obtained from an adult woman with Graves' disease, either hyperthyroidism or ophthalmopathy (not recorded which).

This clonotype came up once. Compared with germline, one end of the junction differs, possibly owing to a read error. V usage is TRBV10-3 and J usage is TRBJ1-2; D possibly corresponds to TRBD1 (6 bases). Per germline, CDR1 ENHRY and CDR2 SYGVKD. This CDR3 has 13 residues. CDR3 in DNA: TGTGCCATCAGCATCGACAGGACCTATGACTACACCTTC. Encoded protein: CAISIDRTYDYTF.

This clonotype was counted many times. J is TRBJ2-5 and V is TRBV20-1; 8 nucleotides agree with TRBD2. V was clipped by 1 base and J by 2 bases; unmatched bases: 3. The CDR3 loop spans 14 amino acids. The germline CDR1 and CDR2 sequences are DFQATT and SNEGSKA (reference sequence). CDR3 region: CSARARGRQETQYF. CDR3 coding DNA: TGCAGTGCTAGAGCTCGCGGGAGGCAAGAGACCCAGTACTTC.